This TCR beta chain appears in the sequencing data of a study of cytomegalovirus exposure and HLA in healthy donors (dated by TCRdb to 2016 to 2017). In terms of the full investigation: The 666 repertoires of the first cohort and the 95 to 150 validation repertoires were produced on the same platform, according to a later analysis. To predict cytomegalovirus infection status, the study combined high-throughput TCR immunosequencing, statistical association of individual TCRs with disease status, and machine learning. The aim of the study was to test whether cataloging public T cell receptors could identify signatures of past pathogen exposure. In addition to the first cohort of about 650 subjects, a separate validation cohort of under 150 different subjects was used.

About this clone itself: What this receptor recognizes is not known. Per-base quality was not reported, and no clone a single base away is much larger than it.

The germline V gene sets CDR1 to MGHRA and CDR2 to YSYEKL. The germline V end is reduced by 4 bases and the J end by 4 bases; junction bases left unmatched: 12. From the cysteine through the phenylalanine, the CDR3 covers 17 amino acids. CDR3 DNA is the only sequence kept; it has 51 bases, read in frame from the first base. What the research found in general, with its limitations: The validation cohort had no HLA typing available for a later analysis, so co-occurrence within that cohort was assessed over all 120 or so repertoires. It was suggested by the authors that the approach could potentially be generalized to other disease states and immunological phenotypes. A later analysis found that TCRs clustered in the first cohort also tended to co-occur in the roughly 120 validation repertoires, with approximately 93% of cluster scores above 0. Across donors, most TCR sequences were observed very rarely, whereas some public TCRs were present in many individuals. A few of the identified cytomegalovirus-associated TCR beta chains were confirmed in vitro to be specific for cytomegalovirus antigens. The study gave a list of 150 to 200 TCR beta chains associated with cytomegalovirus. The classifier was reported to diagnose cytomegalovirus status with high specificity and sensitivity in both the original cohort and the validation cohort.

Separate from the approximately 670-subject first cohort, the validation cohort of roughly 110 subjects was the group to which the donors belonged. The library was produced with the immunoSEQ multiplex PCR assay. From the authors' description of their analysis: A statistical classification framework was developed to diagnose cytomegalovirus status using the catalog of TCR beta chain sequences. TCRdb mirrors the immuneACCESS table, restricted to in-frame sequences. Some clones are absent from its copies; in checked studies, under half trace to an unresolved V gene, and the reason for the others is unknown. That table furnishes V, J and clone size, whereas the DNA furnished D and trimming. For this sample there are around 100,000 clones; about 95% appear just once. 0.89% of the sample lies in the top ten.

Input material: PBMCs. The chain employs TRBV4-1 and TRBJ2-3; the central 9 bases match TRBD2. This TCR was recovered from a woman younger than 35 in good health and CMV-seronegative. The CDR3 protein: CASSLEGLAGKADTQYF. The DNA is TGCGCCAGCAGCCTTGAGGGGCTAGCGGGAAAGGCAGATACGCAGTATTTT.